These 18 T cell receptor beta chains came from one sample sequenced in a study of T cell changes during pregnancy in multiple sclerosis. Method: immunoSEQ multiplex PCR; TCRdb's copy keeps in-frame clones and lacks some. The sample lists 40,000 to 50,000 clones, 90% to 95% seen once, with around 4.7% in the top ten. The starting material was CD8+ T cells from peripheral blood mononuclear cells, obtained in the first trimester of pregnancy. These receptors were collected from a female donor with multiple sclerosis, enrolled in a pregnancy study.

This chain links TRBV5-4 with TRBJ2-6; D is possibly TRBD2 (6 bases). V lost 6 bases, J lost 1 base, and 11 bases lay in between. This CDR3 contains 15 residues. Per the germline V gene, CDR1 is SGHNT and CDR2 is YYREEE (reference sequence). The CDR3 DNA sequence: TGTGCCAGCACCTTCGGGGGTTCTGGGGCCAACGTCCTGACTTTC. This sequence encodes CASTFGGSGANVLTF.

The CDR3 DNA reads TGTGCCAGCAGCTTGGGGATTCCGGGACAGAATGAAAAACTGTTTTTT. As protein: CASSLGIPGQNEKLFF. The rearrangement links TRBV7-2 to TRBJ1-4, with 7 bases lining up with TRBD1. The germline V gene encodes CDR1 SGHTA and CDR2 FQGNSA. This CDR3 has 16 amino acids. V lost 3 bases to trimming and J lost 5 bases; unmatched junction nucleotides: 9.

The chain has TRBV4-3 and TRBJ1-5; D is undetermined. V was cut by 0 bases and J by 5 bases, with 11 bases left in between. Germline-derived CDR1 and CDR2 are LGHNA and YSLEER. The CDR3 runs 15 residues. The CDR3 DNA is TGCGCCAGCAGCCAAGATCAAGACAATGATCAGCCCCAGCATTTT. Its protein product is CASSQDQDNDQPQHF.

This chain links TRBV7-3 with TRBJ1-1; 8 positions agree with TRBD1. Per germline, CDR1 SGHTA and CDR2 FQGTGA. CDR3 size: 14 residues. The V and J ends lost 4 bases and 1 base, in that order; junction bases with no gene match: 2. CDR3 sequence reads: CASSSDRGNTEAFF. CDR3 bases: TGTGCCAGCAGCTCAGACAGGGGGAACACTGAAGCTTTCTTT.

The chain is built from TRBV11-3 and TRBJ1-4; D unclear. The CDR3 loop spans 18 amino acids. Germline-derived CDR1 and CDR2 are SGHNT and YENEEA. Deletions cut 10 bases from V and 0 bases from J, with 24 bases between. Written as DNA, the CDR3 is TGTGCCATCTTTTACCGTGGGGAGAGCAGTGCAACTAATGAAAAACTGTTTTTT. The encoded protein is CAIFYRGESSATNEKLFF.

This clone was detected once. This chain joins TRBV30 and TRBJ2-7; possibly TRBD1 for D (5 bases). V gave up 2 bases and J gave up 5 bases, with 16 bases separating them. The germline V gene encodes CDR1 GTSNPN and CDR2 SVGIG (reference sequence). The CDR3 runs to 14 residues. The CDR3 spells CAWSPQDTRNEQYF. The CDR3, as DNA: TGTGCCTGGAGTCCCCAGGACACACGAAACGAGCAGTACTTC.

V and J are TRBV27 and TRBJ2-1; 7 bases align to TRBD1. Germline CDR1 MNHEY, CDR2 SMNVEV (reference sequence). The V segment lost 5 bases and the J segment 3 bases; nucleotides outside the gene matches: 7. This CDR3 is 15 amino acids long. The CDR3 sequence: CASSPDRANYNEQFF. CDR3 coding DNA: TGTGCCAGCAGTCCAGACAGGGCCAACTACAATGAGCAGTTCTTC.

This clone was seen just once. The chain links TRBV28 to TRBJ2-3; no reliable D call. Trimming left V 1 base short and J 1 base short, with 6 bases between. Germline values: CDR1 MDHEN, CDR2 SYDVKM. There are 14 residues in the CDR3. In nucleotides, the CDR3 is TGTGCCAGCAGTTTATTAACGGGCACAGATACGCAGTATTTT. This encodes CASSLLTGTDTQYF.

The CDR3 nucleotides are TGTGCCAGCCGCCAGGGGGGTCTCAACCGGGAAAAACTGTTTTTT. This encodes CASRQGGLNREKLFF. This rearrangement joins TRBV28 to TRBJ1-4; 7 nucleotides agree with TRBD1. The CDR3 loop spans 15 amino acids. J lost 8 bases, V lost 8 bases, and 14 bases had no gene match. Germline CDR1 MDHEN, CDR2 SYDVKM.

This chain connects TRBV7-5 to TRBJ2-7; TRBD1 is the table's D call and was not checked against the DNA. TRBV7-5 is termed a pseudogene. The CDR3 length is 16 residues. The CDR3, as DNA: TGTGTCAGAAGCTTAACACCGACAGGACCATACTACGAGCAGTACTTC. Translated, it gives CVRSLTPTGPYYEQYF.

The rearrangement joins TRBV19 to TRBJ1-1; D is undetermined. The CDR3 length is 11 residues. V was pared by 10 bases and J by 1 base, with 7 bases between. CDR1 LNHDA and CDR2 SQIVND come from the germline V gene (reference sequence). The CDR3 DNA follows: TGTGCCACCATCCAGAACACTGAAGCTTTCTTT. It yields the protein CATIQNTEAFF.

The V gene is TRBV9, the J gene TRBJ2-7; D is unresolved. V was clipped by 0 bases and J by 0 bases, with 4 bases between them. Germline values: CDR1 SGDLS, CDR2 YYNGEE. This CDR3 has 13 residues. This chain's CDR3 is CASSVDSSYEQYF. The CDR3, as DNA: TGTGCCAGCAGCGTAGACAGCTCCTACGAGCAGTACTTC. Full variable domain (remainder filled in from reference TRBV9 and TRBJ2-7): DSGVTQTPKHLITATGQRVTLRCSPRSGDLSVYWYQQSLDQGLQFLIQYYNGEERAKGNILERFSAQQFPDLHSELNLSSLELGDSALYFCASSVDSSYEQYFGPGTRLTVT.

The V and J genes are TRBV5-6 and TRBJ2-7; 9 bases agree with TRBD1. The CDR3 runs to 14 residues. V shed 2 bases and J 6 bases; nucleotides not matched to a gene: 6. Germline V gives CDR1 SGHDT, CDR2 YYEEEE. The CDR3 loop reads CASSLQGAPAEQYF. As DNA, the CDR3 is TGTGCCAGCAGCTTACAGGGGGCGCCGGCCGAGCAGTACTTC.

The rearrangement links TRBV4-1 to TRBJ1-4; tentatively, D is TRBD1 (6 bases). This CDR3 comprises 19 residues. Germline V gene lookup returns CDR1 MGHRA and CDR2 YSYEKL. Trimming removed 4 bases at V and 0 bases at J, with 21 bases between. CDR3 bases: TGCGCCAGCAGCCCCTGGCCGCGGGGAGGGGGGACAACTAATGAAAAACTGTTTTTT. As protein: CASSPWPRGGGTTNEKLFF.

The chain's CDR3 is CASRSGARDEQFF. CDR3 coding DNA: TGTGCCAGCAGGTCCGGAGCGCGGGATGAGCAGTTCTTC. This chain connects TRBV27 to TRBJ2-1, with D tentatively TRBD2 (5 bases). The CDR3 has 13 amino acids. Germline CDR1 is MNHEY and CDR2 is SMNVEV (reference sequence). The ends were cut back, 6 bases at V and 8 bases at J, with 14 bases in the middle.

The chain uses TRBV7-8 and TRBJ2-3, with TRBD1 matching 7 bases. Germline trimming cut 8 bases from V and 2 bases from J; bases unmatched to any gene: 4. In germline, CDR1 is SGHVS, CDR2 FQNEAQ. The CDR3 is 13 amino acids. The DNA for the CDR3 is TGTGCCAGCCTGACAGGGTACACAGATACGCAGTATTTT. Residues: CASLTGYTDTQYF.

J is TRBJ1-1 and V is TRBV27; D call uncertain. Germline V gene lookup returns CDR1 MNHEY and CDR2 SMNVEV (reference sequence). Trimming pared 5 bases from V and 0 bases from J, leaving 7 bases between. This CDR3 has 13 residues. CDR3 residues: CASSPQVNTEAFF. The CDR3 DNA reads TGTGCCAGCAGTCCCCAGGTGAACACTGAAGCTTTCTTT.

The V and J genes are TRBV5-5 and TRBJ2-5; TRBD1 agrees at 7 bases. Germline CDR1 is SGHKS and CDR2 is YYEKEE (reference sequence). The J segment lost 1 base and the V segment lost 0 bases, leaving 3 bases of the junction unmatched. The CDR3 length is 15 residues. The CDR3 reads CASSLVGTAQETQYF. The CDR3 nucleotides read TGTGCCAGCAGCTTGGTTGGGACAGCCCAAGAGACCCAGTACTTC.